This is a list of T cell receptor beta chains from one sample in a study of response to subunit inactivated influenza vaccine. MiXCR, applied by TCRdb to the RT-PCR reads, yields one record per CDR3 protein. The sample has under 850,000 distinct CDR3 sequences, approximately 17% seen once. The specimen comprised PBMCs from blood, sampled about 5 days after vaccination. The receptor set was obtained from a man aged 50-60 years who received an inactivated influenza vaccine. Each CDR3 is given with its conserved first and last residue. The D gene is left open where the match is weak. Expanded clones are given a class, and other clones once, few, many or no size at all.

>TRBJ1-2|TRBV28|.|.|16
TGTGCCAGCACCTACAGGCCGACAGCTAAGAACTATGGCTACACCTTC
CASTYRPTAKNYGYTF
>TRBJ2-3|TRBV2|.|.|14
TGTGCCAGCAGTGAAAGGCTCCCCACAGATACGCAGTATTTT
CASSERLPTDTQYF
>TRBJ1-2|TRBV6-1|TRBD1|.|15
TGTGCCAGCAGAGAACCACAGGGGGCGCGTTGGGGCTACACCTTC
CASREPQGARWGYTF
>TRBJ2-5|TRBV6-5|TRBD1|many|17
TGTGCCAGCAGTTACCCGATCCTCGGGACAGGGGATGAGACCCAGTACTTC
CASSYPILGTGDETQYF
>TRBJ2-3|TRBV29-1|.|many|11
TGCAGCGTTCCACACCCAGATACGCAGTATTTT
CSVPHPDTQYF
>TRBJ2-7|TRBV20-1|.|many|14
TGCAGTGCTAGAGATCTGCAGGGCCCCTACGAGCAGTACTTC
CSARDLQGPYEQYF
>TRBJ1-1|TRBV4-3|.|.|13
TGCGCCAGCAGCCAACGACAGTTTACTGAAGCTTTCTTT
CASSQRQFTEAFF
>TRBJ2-5|TRBV12-5|TRBD2|.|15
TGTGCTAGTGGCCCGGGACTAGCGGTCCAAGAGACCCAGTACTTC
CASGPGLAVQETQYF
>TRBJ2-1|TRBV20-1|.|.|16
TGCAGTGCTAGAGAAGGGAAGCGGAGCTCCTACAATGAGCAGTTCTTC
CSAREGKRSSYNEQFF
>TRBJ2-5|TRBV30|.|.|13
TGTGCCTGGAGTATTGGGGGGTTGGAGACCCAGTACTTC
CAWSIGGLETQYF
>TRBJ2-1|TRBV6-2/TRBV6-3|.|few|18
TGTGCCAGCAGTTACGGGGGCGGCGCAAGGAGCTCCTACAATGAGCAGTTCTTC
CASSYGGGARSSYNEQFF
>TRBJ1-5|TRBV5-1|TRBD1|.|15
TGCGCCAGCAGCTTGGTAGGGGGCCCGAGGCAGCCCCAGCATTTT
CASSLVGGPRQPQHF
>TRBJ2-7|TRBV5-1|.|many|16
TGCGCCAGCAGCCGAGGAACGACAGCCTTGCCCTACGAGCAGTACTTC
CASSRGTTALPYEQYF
>TRBJ2-4|TRBV15|TRBD2|few|17
TGTGCCACCAGCAGAGAGGGTAGCGGGGGGGTTTGGAACATTCAGTACTTC
CATSREGSGGVWNIQYF
>TRBJ1-2|TRBV7-2|TRBD1|few|17
TGTGCCAGCAGCTTAGCAAGTCACAGGGGTTTGGACTATGGCTACACCTTC
CASSLASHRGLDYGYTF
>TRBJ2-2|TRBV9|.|few|16
TGTGCCAGCAGCACCACACAGGGTCTGTACACCGGGGAGCTGTTTTTT
CASSTTQGLYTGELFF
>TRBJ2-3|TRBV15|.|.|21
TGTGCCACCAGCAGAGATCTTCTGGCGGGGGCCGACTATTCTAGCACAGATACGCAGTATTTT
CATSRDLLAGADYSSTDTQYF
>TRBJ1-3|TRBV5-1|.|few|18
TGCGCCAGCAGCTCACTCCCCGGGCAGGGGCCCTCTGGAAACACCATATATTTT
CASSSLPGQGPSGNTIYF
>TRBJ2-1|TRBV20-1|.|.|15
TGCAGTGCTCCCGTCCAGGGGAACTCCTACAATGAGCAGTTCTTC
CSAPVQGNSYNEQFF
>TRBJ2-1|TRBV20-1|.|.|14
TGCAGTGCCCCCGACCGGGACCGTCTCAGTGAGCAGTTCTTC
CSAPDRDRLSEQFF
>TRBJ2-4|TRBV20-1|.|.|16
TGCAGTGCTAGAGTGTGGAATAGCTTAGCCAAAAACATTCAGTACTTC
CSARVWNSLAKNIQYF
>TRBJ2-7|TRBV28|TRBD2|few|15
TGTGCCAGCGGTTTCATAAGGACTAGCGACCACGAGCAGTACTTC
CASGFIRTSDHEQYF
>TRBJ2-5|TRBV5-4|.|.|15
TGTGCCAGCAGCTTGTACGTGGGAGCCCAAGAGACCCAGTACTTC
CASSLYVGAQETQYF
>TRBJ1-1|TRBV7-2|TRBD1|.|15
TGTGCCAGCAGCTTAGCGGTGGGACAGGGGACTGAAGCTTTCTTT
CASSLAVGQGTEAFF
>TRBJ2-1|TRBV6-1|TRBD2|.|13
TGTGCCAGCCTAGCGGCTATGTCAAATGAGCAGTTCTTC
CASLAAMSNEQFF
>TRBJ2-7|TRBV11-2|TRBD2|few|14
TGTGCCAGCCAACTAGCGGGGTCAACCTACGAGCAGTACTTC
CASQLAGSTYEQYF
>TRBJ2-1|TRBV4-3|.|.|17
TGCGCCAGCAGCCAAGTGTTCGGTGTACCGGCCTACAATGAGCAGTTCTTC
CASSQVFGVPAYNEQFF
>TRBJ2-7|TRBV12-3/TRBV12-4|TRBD1|.|16
TGTGCCAGCAGTGTATCTGGGACAGGACCCAACTACGAGCAGTACTTC
CASSVSGTGPNYEQYF
>TRBJ2-2|TRBV4-1|.|few|16
TGCGCCAGCAGCCAAGAAGGCACACCGAACACCGGGGAGCTGTTTTTT
CASSQEGTPNTGELFF
>TRBJ1-1|TRBV6-5|.|few|14
TGTGCCAGCAGTTACGGGCAGGGTGAAACTGAAGCTTTCTTT
CASSYGQGETEAFF
>TRBJ2-1|TRBV30|.|.|13
TGTGCCTGGAGTGTACGGCGGGACAGTGAGCAGTTCTTC
CAWSVRRDSEQFF
>TRBJ1-1|TRBV4-2|.|many|15
TGTGCCAGCAGCCAAGCTGGAGGAGCGAACACTGAAGCTTTCTTT
CASSQAGGANTEAFF
>TRBJ1-5|TRBV6-1|.|.|15
TGTGCCAGCAGTGGAGTGAGACATAGCAATCAGCCCCAGCATTTT
CASSGVRHSNQPQHF
>TRBJ2-7|TRBV18|.|.|13
TGTGCCAGCTCACCACAGGACATTTACGAGCAGTACTTC
CASSPQDIYEQYF
>TRBJ2-2|TRBV18|.|once|15
TGTGCCAGCTCATCAAGTTGGACAGACACCGGGGAGCTGTTTTTT
CASSSSWTDTGELFF
>TRBJ2-7|TRBV20-1|TRBD2|few|15
TGCAGTGCTAGAGATCTAGCGGGAGGTCTCTACGAGCAGTACTTC
CSARDLAGGLYEQYF
>TRBJ2-2|TRBV4-1|.|.|16
TGCGCCAGCAGCCTCACGAGCGGGCCGAACACCGGGGAGCTGTTTTTT
CASSLTSGPNTGELFF
>TRBJ2-2|TRBV20-1|TRBD2|.|15
TGCATTGCTAGTAGAGCGGGGGTTTACACCGGGGAGCTGTTTTTT
CIASRAGVYTGELFF
>TRBJ1-5|TRBV6-2/TRBV6-3|.|once|12
TGTGCCAGCAGTTACAGTCGGAAGCCCCAGCATTTT
CASSYSRKPQHF
>TRBJ2-3|TRBV10-3|TRBD2|many|15
TGTGCCATCAGTGAGTCTAGCGGGGGAACAGATACGCAGTATTTT
CAISESSGGTDTQYF
>TRBJ2-7|TRBV5-5|.|.|14
TGTGCCAGCAGCTTTTGGGGGATCGGGAACGAGCAGTACTTC
CASSFWGIGNEQYF
>TRBJ2-5|TRBV6-2/TRBV6-3|TRBD1|few|15
TGTGCCAGCAGTTACTGGGACAGAAGTCAAGAGACCCAGTACTTC
CASSYWDRSQETQYF
>TRBJ1-2|TRBV7-2|.|few|13
TGTGCCAGCAGCCCTCCTGGCCCCTATGGCTACACCTTC
CASSPPGPYGYTF
>TRBJ2-7|TRBV2|.|.|13
TGTGCCAGCAGCCGCCGACTAGAGTACGAGCAGTACTTC
CASSRRLEYEQYF
>TRBJ2-7|TRBV20-1|.|few|15
TGCAGTGCTAGAGATAGTAGGGGGGGTGCCTACGAGCAGTACTTC
CSARDSRGGAYEQYF
>TRBJ1-2|TRBV10-3|TRBD1|.|14
TGTGCCATCAGTGACTACGGGACAGACTATGGCTACACCTTC
CAISDYGTDYGYTF
>TRBJ2-4|TRBV5-1|.|few|16
TGCGCCAGCAGCTACAGGGCATCCCTAGCCAAAAACATTCAGTACTTC
CASSYRASLAKNIQYF
>TRBJ2-7|TRBV28|.|few|13
TGTGCCAGCAGTTTCGTTCGGGGAGACGAGCAGTACTTC
CASSFVRGDEQYF